This T cell receptor (beta chain) was documented in a study of blood T cell repertoires in COVID-19. This CDR3 contains 13 residues. The germline V gene encodes CDR1 SNHLY and CDR2 FYNNEI. V was shortened by 6 bases and J by 0 bases, with 8 bases between the two germline ends. Some clones are missing from TCRdb's copy, which holds only in-frame ones; the method was immunoSEQ multiplex PCR. Of 250,000 to 300,000 clones in the sample, roughly 90% were seen once. This chain joins TRBV2 and TRBJ1-2; D not resolved. This TCR was recovered from a man between 45 and 60 years old with acute or convalescent COVID-19. Sequenced: peripheral blood. CDR3 in amino acids: CASRWASNYGYTF. CDR3 bases: TGTGCCAGCAGGTGGGCTTCTAACTATGGCTACACCTTC.